The 11 T cell receptor beta chains presented below share a single source sample, sequenced in a study of T cells in localized non-small cell lung cancer. TCRdb's table, derived via immunoSEQ multiplex PCR, lists solely in-frame clones and lacks some. The table lists around 990 clones, around two fifths of them singletons, with approximately 15% in the top ten. Here the sequenced sample was normal lung tissue next to the tumor, taken before any cancer treatment. The receptor source for this set is a woman aged 35 to 70 with stage II squamous cell lung carcinoma.

This clone was counted a few times. The chain is built from TRBV11-3 and TRBJ1-5; D unresolved. The CDR3 is 16 amino acids. Per the germline V gene, CDR1 is SGHNT and CDR2 is YENEEA. Between the trimmed V and J ends, which lost 1 base and 0 bases, there was a span of 10 bases. CDR3 amino acids: CASSLGAITSNQPQHF. DNA of the CDR3: TGTGCCAGCAGCTTAGGGGCGATTACTAGCAATCAGCCCCAGCATTTT.

This clone turned up a few times. This chain links TRBV19 with TRBJ1-1; 7 bases map to TRBD1. The CDR3 sequence is 14 residues long. The V gene end was trimmed by 7 bases and the J gene end by 1 base; junction bases not matched to a gene: 6. Germline-derived CDR1 and CDR2 are LNHDA and SQIVND (reference sequence). This CDR3 is CASTRTGSNTEAFF. The CDR3 DNA reads as TGTGCCAGTACCAGGACAGGATCGAACACTGAAGCTTTCTTT.

This clone is termed medium-sized. The chain combines TRBV6-1 with TRBJ2-6, with no clear D. The length of the CDR3 is 15 residues. With 1 base removed from V and 0 bases from J, the gap between germline ends came to 4 bases. Per germline, CDR1 MNHNS and CDR2 SASEGT. CDR3 DNA: TGTGCCAGCAGTGAAGAAAGCTCTGGGGCCAACGTCCTGACTTTC. This sequence encodes CASSEESSGANVLTF.

This sequence joins TRBV6-8 and TRBJ2-2; D is uncertain. The CDR3 sequence is 15 residues long. V was pared by 5 bases and J by 1 base, with 11 bases between. The V gene's germline CDR1 is MNHGY and CDR2 SAAAGT. The CDR3: CASSTRTGNTGELFF. The CDR3 DNA follows: TGTGCCAGCAGTACAAGGACGGGGAACACCGGGGAGCTGTTTTTT.

This chain uses TRBV28 with TRBJ2-1; 8 bases map to TRBD2. Germline CDR1 is MDHEN and CDR2 is SYDVKM. The ends lost 6 bases at V and 6 bases at J; junction bases unmatched: 7. The CDR3 runs 14 residues. The CDR3 nucleotides are TGTGCCAGCAGATCTGGGACTAGGTCCAATGAGCAGTTCTTC. Residues: CASRSGTRSNEQFF. Supplemented by reference TRBV28 and TRBJ2-1, the full variable domain reads DVKVTQSSRYLVKRTGEKVFLECVQDMDHENMFWYRQDPGLGLRLIYFSYDVKMKEKGDIPEGYSVSREKKERFSLILESASTNQTSMYLCASRSGTRSNEQFFGPGTRLTVL.

This clone qualifies as large (0.1 to 1%). This rearrangement joins TRBV6-8 to TRBJ1-1; D uncertain. This CDR3 is built from 15 residues. CDR1 is MNHGY and CDR2 is SAAAGT in the germline V gene. V lost 2 bases to trimming and J lost 1 base, with 11 bases between them. Written as DNA, the CDR3 is TGTGCCAGCAGTTACCAAAAGGGCCAGAACACTGAAGCTTTCTTT. Amino acid sequence: CASSYQKGQNTEAFF.

This clone showed up just a few times. The chain employs TRBV4-1 and TRBJ1-2; D gene uncertain. The V end lost 0 bases, the J end lost 4 bases, and 6 bases lay between the germline ends. This CDR3 is built from 13 residues. From germline, CDR1 is MGHRA and CDR2 YSYEKL. The CDR3 DNA follows: TGCGCCAGCAGCCAAGATGGGATCTATGGCTACACCTTC. Translated, it gives CASSQDGIYGYTF.

This clone is classed as large. The CDR3 DNA sequence: TGTGCCAGCAGCGGGGGGAGCGGATCTTACAATGAGCAGTTCTTC. It translates to CASSGGSGSYNEQFF. The genes are TRBV11-3 and TRBJ2-1, with D tentatively TRBD2 (6 bases). The germline V and J ends were trimmed by 5 bases and 4 bases, with 15 bases remaining between them. The germline CDR1 and CDR2 sequences are SGHNT and YENEEA. The CDR3 has 15 residues.

V is TRBV19 and J is TRBJ2-7; D call uncertain. Germline assignment: CDR1 LNHDA and CDR2 SQIVND (reference sequence). CDR3 length: 14 amino acids. The ends were cut back, 3 bases at V and 0 bases at J, with 9 bases in the middle. CDR3 bases: TGTGCCAGTAGTATTAACAGATACTCCTACGAGCAGTACTTC. Amino acids: CASSINRYSYEQYF.

There are a few counts of this clone. The chain links TRBV11-3 to TRBJ2-2, with 12 bases aligning to TRBD2. This CDR3 is 17 amino acids long. V was clipped by 5 bases and J by 1 base; unmatched bases: 5. CDR1 is SGHNT, CDR2 YENEEA, per germline. For the CDR3, the DNA is TGTGCCAGCAGCCGGGGACTAGCGGGCAAGAACACCGGGGAGCTGTTTTTT. Its protein is CASSRGLAGKNTGELFF.

The genes are TRBV28 and TRBJ1-1; 8 bases match TRBD1. After removal of 8 bases from V and 4 bases from J, the junction contained 9 bases not matched to a gene. The length of the CDR3 is 14 residues. CDR1 and CDR2 from the germline V gene are MDHEN and SYDVKM. CDR3 in amino acids: CASGEQGARTEAFF. DNA for the CDR3: TGTGCCAGCGGGGAGCAGGGGGCGCGCACTGAAGCTTTCTTT.